One sample yielded the 8 T cell receptor beta chains listed below, sequenced in a study of tumor-infiltrating lymphocytes in primary liver carcinoma. A constant-region primer primed TCR beta cDNA synthesis from roughly 500 ng of total RNA. What produced the TCR beta libraries was three nested multiplex PCR rounds using slightly modified ARM-PCR. The first two PCR rounds, roughly 11 cycles each, used TRBV1-TRBV30 forward primers and a C-beta reverse primer. TCRdb processed the multiplex PCR reads anew with MiXCR; each CDR3 protein has one entry. The sample contains more than 150,000 distinct CDR3 sequences, about 55% of which appear only once. Germline DNA was extracted too, while blood RNA derived from unsorted whole blood. Sequencing was performed on peripheral blood. These receptors came from a man aged 35 to 55 with primary liver carcinoma and hepatitis B virus infection.

The rearrangement links TRBV29-1 to TRBJ2-4; D remains unclear. Germline values: CDR1 SQVTM, CDR2 ANQGSEA. Trimming removed 4 bases from V and 2 bases from J, with 9 bases in between. The CDR3 consists of 13 residues. CDR3 sequence: CSVVERTKNIQYF. CDR3 nucleotide sequence: TGCAGCGTTGTCGAAAGGACCAAAAACATTCAGTACTTC.

CDR3 nucleotides: TGTGCCAGCAGTGTCAACCAGGGTGATGAGCAGTACTTC. This encodes CASSVNQGDEQYF. V gene TRBV11-2 combines with J gene TRBJ2-7; weak D call: TRBD1 (5 bases). CDR3 length: 13 residues. Germline assignment: CDR1 SGHAT and CDR2 FQNNGV. V was pared by 6 bases and J by 7 bases, with 16 bases between.

With respect to this clonotype: Just one base apart from a much larger clone, this may be a read error. V and J are TRBV11-2 and TRBJ1-1; perhaps TRBD1 as D (5 bases). The CDR3 has 15 residues. The V gene's germline CDR1 is SGHAT and CDR2 FQNNGV. The CDR3 loop reads CASSQSFAGTTDAFF. The CDR3 region has the DNA TGTGCCAGCAGCCAATCTTTTGCAGGGACCACTGATGCTTTCTTT.

This clonotype was recorded once. This may be a read error: a much more frequent sequence differs by one nucleotide. The J gene is TRBJ2-5, the V gene TRBV12-3 or TRBV12-4; 11 bases map to TRBD2. Germline trimming cut 3 bases from V and 1 base from J; bases unmatched to any gene: 1. The CDR3 is 15 residues long. The CDR3 loop reads CASSFLAGGQETQYF. The CDR3 DNA follows: TGTGCCAGCAGTTTCCTAGCGGGAGGCCAAGAGACCCAGTACTTC.

With respect to this clonotype: One end of the junction fails to match germline, which may point to a read error. The rearrangement joins TRBV12-3 or TRBV12-4 to TRBJ2-1; a possible D gene is TRBD2 (6 bases). The CDR3 is 13 residues long. CDR3: CASSTDGGNEQSF. In DNA form, the CDR3 reads TGTGCCAGCAGCACTGACGGGGGTAATGAGCAGTCCTTC.

The DNA for the CDR3 is TGTGCCAGCAGCTTGGTGGGTAGCGGGGGCCTAACAGAGACCCAGTACTTC. This sequence encodes CASSLVGSGGLTETQYF. The chain employs TRBV5-4 and TRBJ2-5; 9 bases map to TRBD2. The CDR3 covers 17 residues. The germline V gene has CDR1 SGHNT and CDR2 YYREEE (reference sequence). After removal of 0 bases from V and 4 bases from J, the junction contained 10 bases not matched to a gene.

Remarks on this clonotype: The junction departs from germline at one end; a sequencing error may be responsible. The chain recombines TRBV11-2 with TRBJ2-3; the match to TRBD2 covers 13 bases. The CDR3 has 18 residues. CDR1 is SGHAT and CDR2 is FQNNGV in the germline V gene. This CDR3 reads CASNRAGLAGFGTDTQYF. CDR3 bases: TGTGCCAGCAACCGAGCGGGACTAGCGGGGTTCGGCACGGATACGCAGTATTTT.

Regarding this clonotype: This CDR3 is missing its conserved last phenylalanine or tryptophan, likely due to a read error. No DNA is shown, since the ends of the CDR3 on it are uncertain; the CDR3 is the one TCRdb lists. This CDR3 reads CASSLFRQGGGTEAFI. The chain joins TRBV11-2 to TRBJ1-1; TRBD1 is the table's D call and was not checked against the DNA. The germline CDR1 and CDR2 sequences are SGHAT and FQNNGV. The CDR3 has 16 amino acids, counting both end residues.